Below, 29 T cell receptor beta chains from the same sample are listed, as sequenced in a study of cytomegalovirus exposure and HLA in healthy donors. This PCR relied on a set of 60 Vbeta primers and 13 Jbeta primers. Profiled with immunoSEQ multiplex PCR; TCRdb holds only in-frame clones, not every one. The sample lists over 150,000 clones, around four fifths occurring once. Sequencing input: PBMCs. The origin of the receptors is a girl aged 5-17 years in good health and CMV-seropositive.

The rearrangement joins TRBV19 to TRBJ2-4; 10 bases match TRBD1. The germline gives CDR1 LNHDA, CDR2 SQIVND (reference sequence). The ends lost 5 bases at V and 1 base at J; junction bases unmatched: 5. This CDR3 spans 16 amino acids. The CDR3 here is CASSVAGQGAKNIQYF. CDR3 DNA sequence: TGTGCCAGTAGTGTCGCGGGACAGGGGGCCAAAAACATTCAGTACTTC.

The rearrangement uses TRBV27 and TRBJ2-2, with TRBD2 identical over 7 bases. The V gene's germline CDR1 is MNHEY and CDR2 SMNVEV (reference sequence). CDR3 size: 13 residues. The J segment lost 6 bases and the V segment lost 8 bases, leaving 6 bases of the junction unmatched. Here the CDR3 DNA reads TGTGCCAGCGGACTAGATCAGGCCGGGGAGCTGTTTTTT. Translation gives CASGLDQAGELFF.

The CDR3 sequence is CASSPETGSNNEQFF. The CDR3 region has the DNA TGTGCCAGCTCACCCGAGACGGGGAGCAACAATGAGCAGTTCTTC. V gene TRBV18 combines with J gene TRBJ2-1; D might be TRBD2 (5 bases). Germline CDR1 and CDR2: KGHSH and LQKENI. V was cut by 3 bases and J by 5 bases, with 14 bases left in between. The CDR3 contains 15 residues.

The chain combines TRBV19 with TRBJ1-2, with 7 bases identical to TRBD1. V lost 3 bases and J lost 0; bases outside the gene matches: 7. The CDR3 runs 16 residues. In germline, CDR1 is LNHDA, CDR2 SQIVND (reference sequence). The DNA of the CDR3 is TGTGCCAGTAGTATGGGACAGACTACTTCTAACTATGGCTACACCTTC. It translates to CASSMGQTTSNYGYTF.

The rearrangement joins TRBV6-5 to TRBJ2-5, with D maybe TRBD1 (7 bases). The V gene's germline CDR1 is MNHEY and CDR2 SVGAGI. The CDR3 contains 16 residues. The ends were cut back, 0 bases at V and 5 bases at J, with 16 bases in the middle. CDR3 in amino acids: CASSYSWAGGKETQYF. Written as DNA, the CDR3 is TGTGCCAGCAGTTACTCGTGGGCAGGGGGGAAGGAGACCCAGTACTTC.

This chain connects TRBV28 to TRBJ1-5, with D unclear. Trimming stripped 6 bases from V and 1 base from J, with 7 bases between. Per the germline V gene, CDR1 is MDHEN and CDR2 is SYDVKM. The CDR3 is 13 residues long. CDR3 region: CASRPRSNQPQHF. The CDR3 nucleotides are TGTGCCAGCAGGCCCCGGAGCAATCAGCCCCAGCATTTT. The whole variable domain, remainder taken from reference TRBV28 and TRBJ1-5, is DVKVTQSSRYLVKRTGEKVFLECVQDMDHENMFWYRQDPGLGLRLIYFSYDVKMKEKGDIPEGYSVSREKKERFSLILESASTNQTSMYLCASRPRSNQPQHFGDGTRLSIL.

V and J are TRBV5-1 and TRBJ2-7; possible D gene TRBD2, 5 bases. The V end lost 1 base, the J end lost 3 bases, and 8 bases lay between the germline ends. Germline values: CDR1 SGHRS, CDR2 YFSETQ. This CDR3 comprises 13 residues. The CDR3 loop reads CASSLTGDYEQYF. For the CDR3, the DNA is TGCGCCAGCAGCTTGACCGGGGACTACGAGCAGTACTTC. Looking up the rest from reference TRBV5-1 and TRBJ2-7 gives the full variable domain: KAGVTQTPRYLIKTRGQQVTLSCSPISGHRSVSWYQQTPGQGLQFLFEYFSETQRNKGNFPGRFSGRQFSNSRSEMNVSTLELGDSALYLCASSLTGDYEQYFGPGTRLTVT.

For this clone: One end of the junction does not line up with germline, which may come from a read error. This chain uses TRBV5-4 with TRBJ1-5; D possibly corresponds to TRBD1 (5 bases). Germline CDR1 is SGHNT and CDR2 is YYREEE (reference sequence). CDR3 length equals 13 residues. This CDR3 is CAGSLEGNQPQHF. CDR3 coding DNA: TGTGCCGGCAGCTTGGAGGGGAATCAGCCCCAGCATTTT.

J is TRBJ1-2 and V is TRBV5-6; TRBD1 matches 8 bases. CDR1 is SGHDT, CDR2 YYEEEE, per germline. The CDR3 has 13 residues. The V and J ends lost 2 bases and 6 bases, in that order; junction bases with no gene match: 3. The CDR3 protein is CASSFPQGDGYTF. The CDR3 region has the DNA TGTGCCAGCAGCTTCCCACAGGGGGATGGCTACACCTTC.

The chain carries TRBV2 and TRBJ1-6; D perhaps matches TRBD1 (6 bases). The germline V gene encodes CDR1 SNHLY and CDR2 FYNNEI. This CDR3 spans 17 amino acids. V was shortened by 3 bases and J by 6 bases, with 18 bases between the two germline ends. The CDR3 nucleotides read TGTGCCAGCAGTGATTCTGACAGGCGACGATTTAATTCACCCCTCCACTTT. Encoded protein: CASSDSDRRRFNSPLHF.

This chain's CDR3 is CAISESWTSGGQTGELFF. CDR3 coding DNA: TGTGCCATCAGTGAGTCTTGGACTAGCGGGGGACAAACCGGGGAGCTGTTTTTT. The genes are TRBV10-3 and TRBJ2-2; 13 nucleotides line up with TRBD2. Germline CDR1 and CDR2: ENHRY and SYGVKD. This CDR3 region has 18 residues. V lost 0 bases to trimming and J lost 5 bases; unmatched junction nucleotides: 6.

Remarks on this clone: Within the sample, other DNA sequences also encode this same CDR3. The chain's CDR3 is CASSIGSGNTIYF. The CDR3 DNA is TGTGCCAGTAGTATCGGCTCTGGAAACACCATATATTTT. The genes are TRBV19 and TRBJ1-3, with no clear D. This CDR3 has 13 residues. Per germline, CDR1 LNHDA and CDR2 SQIVND (reference sequence). The V end was cut by 3 bases, the J end by 0 bases, with 3 bases between.

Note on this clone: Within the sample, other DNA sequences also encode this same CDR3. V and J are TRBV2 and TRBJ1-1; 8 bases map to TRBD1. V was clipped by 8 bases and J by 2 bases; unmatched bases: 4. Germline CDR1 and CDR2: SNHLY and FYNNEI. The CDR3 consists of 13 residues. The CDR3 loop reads CASSGQGNTEAFF. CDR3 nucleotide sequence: TGTGCCAGCTCCGGACAGGGAAACACTGAAGCTTTCTTT.

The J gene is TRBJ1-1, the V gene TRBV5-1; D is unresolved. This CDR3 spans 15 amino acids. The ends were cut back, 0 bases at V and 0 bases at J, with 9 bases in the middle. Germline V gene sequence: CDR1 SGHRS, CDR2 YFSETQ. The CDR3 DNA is TGCGCCAGCAGCTTGGATTCCAATCTGAACACTGAAGCTTTCTTT. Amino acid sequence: CASSLDSNLNTEAFF.

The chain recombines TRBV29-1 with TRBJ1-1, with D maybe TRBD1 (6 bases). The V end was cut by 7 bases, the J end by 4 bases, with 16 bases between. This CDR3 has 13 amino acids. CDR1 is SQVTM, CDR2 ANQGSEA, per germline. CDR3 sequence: CSARRGGGTEAFF. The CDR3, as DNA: TGCAGCGCCCGGAGGGGAGGGGGCACTGAAGCTTTCTTT.

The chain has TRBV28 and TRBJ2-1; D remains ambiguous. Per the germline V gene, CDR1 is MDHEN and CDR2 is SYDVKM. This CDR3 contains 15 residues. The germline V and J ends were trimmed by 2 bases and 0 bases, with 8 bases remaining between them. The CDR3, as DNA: TGTGCCAGCAGTTTACCCCCCGGCTCCTACAATGAGCAGTTCTTC. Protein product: CASSLPPGSYNEQFF.

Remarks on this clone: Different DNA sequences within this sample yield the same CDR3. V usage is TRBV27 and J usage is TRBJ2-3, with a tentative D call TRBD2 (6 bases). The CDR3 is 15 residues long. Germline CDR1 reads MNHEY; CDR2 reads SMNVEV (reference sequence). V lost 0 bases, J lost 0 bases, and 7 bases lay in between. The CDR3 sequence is CASSLSGGSTDTQYF. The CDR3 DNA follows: TGTGCCAGCAGTTTATCGGGGGGAAGCACAGATACGCAGTATTTT.

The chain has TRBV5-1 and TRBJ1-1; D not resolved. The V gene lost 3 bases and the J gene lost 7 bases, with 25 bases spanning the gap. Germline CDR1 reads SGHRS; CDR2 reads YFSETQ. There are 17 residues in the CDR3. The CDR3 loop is CASSSVPVKDMDDEAFF. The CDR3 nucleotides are TGCGCCAGCAGCTCGGTACCGGTGAAAGACATGGATGATGAAGCTTTCTTT.

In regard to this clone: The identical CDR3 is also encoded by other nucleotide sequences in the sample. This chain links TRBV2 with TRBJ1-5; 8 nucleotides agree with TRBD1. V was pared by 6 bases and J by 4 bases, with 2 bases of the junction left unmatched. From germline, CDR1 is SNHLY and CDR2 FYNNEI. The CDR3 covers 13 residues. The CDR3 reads CASSGTGNQPQHF. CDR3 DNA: TGTGCCAGCAGCGGGACAGGAAATCAGCCCCAGCATTTT.

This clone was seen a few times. The CDR3 DNA follows: TGTGCCAGCATCTTAGACAGGGGGGTTACTGAAGCTTTCTTT. Protein sequence: CASILDRGVTEAFF. The chain recombines TRBV6-6 with TRBJ1-1, with 9 bases lining up with TRBD1. Trimming removed 7 bases from V and 5 bases from J; junction bases left unmatched: 8. Germline V gene lookup returns CDR1 MNHNY and CDR2 SVGAGI (reference sequence). CDR3 length equals 14 residues.

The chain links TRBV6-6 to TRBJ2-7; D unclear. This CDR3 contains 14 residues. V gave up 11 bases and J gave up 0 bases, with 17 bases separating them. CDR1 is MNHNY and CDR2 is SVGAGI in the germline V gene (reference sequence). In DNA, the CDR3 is TGTGCCGTGTCGCTGACGGAGAGCTCCTACGAGCAGTACTTC. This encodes CAVSLTESSYEQYF.

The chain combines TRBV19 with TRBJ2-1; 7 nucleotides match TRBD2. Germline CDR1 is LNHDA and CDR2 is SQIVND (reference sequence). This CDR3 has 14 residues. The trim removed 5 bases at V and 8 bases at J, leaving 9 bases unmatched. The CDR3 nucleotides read TGTGCCAGTAGTGTAGCGGGTTGGGGAGATGAGCAGTTCTTC. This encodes CASSVAGWGDEQFF.

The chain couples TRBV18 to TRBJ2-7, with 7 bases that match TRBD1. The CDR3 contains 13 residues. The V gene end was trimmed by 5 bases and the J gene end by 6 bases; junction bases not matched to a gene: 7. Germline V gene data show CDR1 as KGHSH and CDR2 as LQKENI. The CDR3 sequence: CASSFPGGTEQYF. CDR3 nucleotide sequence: TGTGCCAGCTCATTCCCAGGGGGAACCGAGCAGTACTTC.

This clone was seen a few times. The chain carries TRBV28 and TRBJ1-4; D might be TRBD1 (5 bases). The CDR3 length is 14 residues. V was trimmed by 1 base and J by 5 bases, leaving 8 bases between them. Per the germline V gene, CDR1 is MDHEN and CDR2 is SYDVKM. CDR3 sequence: CASSLLGGNEKLFF. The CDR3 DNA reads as TGTGCCAGCAGTTTATTGGGGGGAAATGAAAAACTGTTTTTT. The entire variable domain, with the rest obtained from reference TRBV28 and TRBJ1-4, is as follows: DVKVTQSSRYLVKRTGEKVFLECVQDMDHENMFWYRQDPGLGLRLIYFSYDVKMKEKGDIPEGYSVSREKKERFSLILESASTNQTSMYLCASSLLGGNEKLFFGSGTQLSVL.

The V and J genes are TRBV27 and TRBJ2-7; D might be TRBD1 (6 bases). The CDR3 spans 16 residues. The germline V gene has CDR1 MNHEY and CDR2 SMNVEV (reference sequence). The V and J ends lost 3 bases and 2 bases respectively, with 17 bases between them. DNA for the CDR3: TGTGCCAGCAGTTTCGGGGCAGGGGCCCTCACCTACGAGCAGTACTTC. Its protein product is CASSFGAGALTYEQYF.

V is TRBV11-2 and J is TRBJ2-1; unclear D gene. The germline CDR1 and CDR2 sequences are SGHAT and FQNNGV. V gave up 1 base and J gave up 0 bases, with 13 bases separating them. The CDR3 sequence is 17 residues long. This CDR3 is CASSLVFSEISYNEQFF. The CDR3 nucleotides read TGTGCCAGCAGCTTAGTTTTTTCGGAGATCTCCTACAATGAGCAGTTCTTC.

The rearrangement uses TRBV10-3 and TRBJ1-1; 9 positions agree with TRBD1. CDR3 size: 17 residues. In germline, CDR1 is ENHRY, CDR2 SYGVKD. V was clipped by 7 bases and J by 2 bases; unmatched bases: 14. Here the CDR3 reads CAINTDRGNAVNTEAFF. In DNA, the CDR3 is TGTGCCATCAATACGGACAGGGGTAATGCTGTAAACACTGAAGCTTTCTTT.

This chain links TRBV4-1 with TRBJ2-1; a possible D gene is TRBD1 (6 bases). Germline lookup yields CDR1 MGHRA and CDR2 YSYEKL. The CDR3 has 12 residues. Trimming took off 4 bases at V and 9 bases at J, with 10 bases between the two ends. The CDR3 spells CASSPTGREQFF. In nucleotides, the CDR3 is TGCGCCAGCAGCCCTACAGGGCGTGAGCAGTTCTTC.

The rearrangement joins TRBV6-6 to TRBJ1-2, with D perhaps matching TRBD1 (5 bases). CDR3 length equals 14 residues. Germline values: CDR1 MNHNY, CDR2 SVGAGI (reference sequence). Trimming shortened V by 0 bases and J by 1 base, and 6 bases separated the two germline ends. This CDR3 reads CASSYSTDNYGYTF. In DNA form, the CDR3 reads TGTGCCAGCAGTTACTCGACAGATAACTATGGCTACACCTTC.